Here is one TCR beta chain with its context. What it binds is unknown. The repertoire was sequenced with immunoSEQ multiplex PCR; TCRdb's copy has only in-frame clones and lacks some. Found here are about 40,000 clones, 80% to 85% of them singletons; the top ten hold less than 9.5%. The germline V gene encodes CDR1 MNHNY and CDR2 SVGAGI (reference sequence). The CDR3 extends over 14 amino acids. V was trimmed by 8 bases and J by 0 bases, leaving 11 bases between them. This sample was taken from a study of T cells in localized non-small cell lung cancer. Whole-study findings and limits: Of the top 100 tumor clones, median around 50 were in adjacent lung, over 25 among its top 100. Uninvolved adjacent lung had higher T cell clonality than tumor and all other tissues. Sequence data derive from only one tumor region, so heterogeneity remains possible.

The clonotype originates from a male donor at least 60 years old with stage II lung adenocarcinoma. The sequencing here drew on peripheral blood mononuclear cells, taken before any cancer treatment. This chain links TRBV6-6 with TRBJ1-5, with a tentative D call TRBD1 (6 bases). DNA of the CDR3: TGTGCCAGCCAGGACAGATATAGCAATCAGCCCCAGCATTTT. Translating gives CASQDRYSNQPQHF.